This T cell receptor beta chain was retrieved from a study of blood T cells in healthy people across ages. Germline values: CDR1 SGHVS, CDR2 FQNEAQ. With 1 base clipped from V and 8 bases from J, the junction kept 11 bases outside the gene matches. The length of the CDR3 is 17 residues. A sample-barcoded 5' primer and a J-beta primer mix were used in a second PCR of roughly 6 to 11 cycles. TCRdb recomputed calls from the 5' RACE reads with MiXCR, one row per CDR3 protein. This table has 1.4 million or so distinct CDR3 sequences, 35% to 45% appearing once. The source material was blood. The chain employs TRBV7-8 and TRBJ1-4, with 9 bases identical to TRBD1. This receptor was obtained from a woman in her late teens or twenties in good health. CDR3 DNA sequence: TGTGCCAGCAGCTTAGATGGGTTGGGACAGGGAGGGGAAAAACTGTTTTTT. Translated, it gives CASSLDGLGQGGEKLFF.